This T cell receptor (beta chain) was profiled in a study of blood T cell repertoires in COVID-19. From germline, CDR1 is SGDLS and CDR2 YYNGEE. With 0 bases removed from V and 6 bases from J, the gap between germline ends came to 16 bases. This CDR3 is 15 amino acids long. This clone was seen once. Sequenced by immunoSEQ multiplex PCR; TCRdb stores in-frame clones only, minus some. This sample has some 37,000 clones, with under 90% found just once. This chain connects TRBV9 to TRBJ2-7; D perhaps matches TRBD1 (6 bases). This receptor was obtained from a man aged 65 to 79 with acute or convalescent COVID-19. Sequencing used peripheral blood. The CDR3 reads CASSVDAGVLSEQYF. The CDR3 DNA sequence: TGTGCCAGCAGCGTAGATGCAGGGGTACTCTCCGAGCAGTACTTC.